Included here is one T cell receptor beta chain sequence, with context. These data come from a study of T cells in localized non-small cell lung cancer. V was shortened by 6 bases and J by 0 bases, with 11 bases between the two germline ends. The germline gives CDR1 SGHTA, CDR2 FQGNSA. This CDR3 spans 14 amino acids. Measured with immunoSEQ multiplex PCR; TCRdb has only the in-frame clones, and not every one. Altogether about 40,000 clones are present, 75% to 95% being singletons, with the ten largest covering roughly a tenth. The receptor was isolated from a woman aged 35 to 70 with stage II lung adenocarcinoma. V usage is TRBV7-2 and J usage is TRBJ1-1; possibly TRBD1 for D (6 bases). The sample was PBMCs, taken before any cancer treatment. The DNA of the CDR3 is TGTGCCAGCAGTAACGGACAGCTGAACACTGAAGCTTTCTTT. The encoded protein is CASSNGQLNTEAFF. The variable domain in full, with the rest retrieved from reference TRBV7-2 and TRBJ1-1, is GAGVSQSPSNKVTEKGKDVELRCDPISGHTALYWYRQSLGQGLEFLIYFQGNSAPDKSGLPSDRFSAERTGGSVSTLTIQRTQQEDSAVYLCASSNGQLNTEAFFGQGTRLTVV.